These 10 T cell receptor beta chains came from one sample sequenced in a study of precursors of human CD4 cytotoxic T cells. Sorted CD4+ central memory, effector memory, IL-7R-high TEMRA and IL-7R-negative TEMRA cells underwent bulk UMI sequencing. TCRdb itself ran the reads through MiXCR, one entry per CDR3 protein. In all, the sample yields around 67 distinct CDR3 sequences. Sample: memory CD4+ T cells from blood (PBMCs). The receptors were gathered from a human donor in good health.

J is TRBJ2-4 and V is TRBV20-1, with TRBD2 matching over 7 bases. V lost 6 bases, J lost 5 bases, and 13 bases stayed unmatched. In germline, CDR1 is DFQATT, CDR2 SNEGSKA (reference sequence). This CDR3 spans 15 amino acids. As DNA, the CDR3 is TGCAGTGCCGCTCTCGGGGGAGGGCTCCAAAACATTCAGTACTTC. Encoded protein: CSAALGGGLQNIQYF.

This clonotype was seen only once. The CDR3 is CATLWTGALKGELFF. CDR3 DNA sequence: TGTGCCACCCTGTGGACAGGGGCGCTCAAGGGGGAGCTGTTTTTT. The rearrangement links TRBV27 to TRBJ2-2, with 9 nucleotides matching TRBD1. Germline CDR1 is MNHEY and CDR2 is SMNVEV (reference sequence). The CDR3 totals 15 residues. Trimming took 10 bases from V and 8 from J; bases not matched to a gene: 14.

J is TRBJ2-1 and V is TRBV7-8; D unresolved. From germline, CDR1 is SGHVS and CDR2 FQNEAQ. The V and J ends lost 5 bases and 0 bases respectively, with 11 bases between them. The CDR3 extends over 15 amino acids. CDR3 amino acids: CASSRDLSSYNEQFF. The CDR3 DNA sequence: TGTGCCAGCAGCCGAGACCTAAGCTCCTACAATGAGCAGTTCTTC.

The rearrangement uses TRBV9 and TRBJ2-5; D call uncertain. The V end lost 3 bases, the J end lost 3 bases, and 15 bases lay between the germline ends. CDR1 is SGDLS and CDR2 is YYNGEE in the germline V gene. This CDR3 is 15 amino acids long. Here the CDR3 DNA reads TGTGCCAGCAGCGAGACCTTTGGCAGAGAAGAGACCCAGTACTTC. Residues: CASSETFGREETQYF.

This clonotype is termed hyperexpanded. The gene calls are TRBV13 and TRBJ1-2; 8 bases match TRBD1. This CDR3 contains 14 residues. Germline CDR1 is PRHDT and CDR2 is FYEKMQ (reference sequence). The ends lost 5 bases at V and 8 bases at J; junction bases unmatched: 10. As DNA, the CDR3 is TGTGCCAGCAGCACCAGCCCAGGGGGCCGGGGCTACACCTTC. As protein: CASSTSPGGRGYTF. The full variable domain, its missing parts supplied by reference TRBV13 and TRBJ1-2, is AAGVIQSPRHLIKEKRETATLKCYPIPRHDTVYWYQQGPGQDPQFLISFYEKMQSDKGSIPDRFSAQQFSDYHSELNMSSLELGDSALYFCASSTSPGGRGYTFGSGTRLTVV.

The chain combines TRBV3-1 with TRBJ2-7; perhaps D is TRBD1 or TRBD2 (5 bases each). CDR1 is LGHDT and CDR2 is YNNKEL in the germline V gene (reference sequence). The CDR3 consists of 14 residues. With 4 bases removed from V and 9 bases from J, the gap between germline ends came to 19 bases. The CDR3 protein is CASSRGTRSLVQYF. CDR3 DNA: TGTGCCAGCAGCCGGGGGACCCGGAGTTTAGTGCAGTACTTC.

This clonotype was seen just once. The chain uses TRBV7-2 and TRBJ2-2, with D unresolved. Looked up from germline, CDR1 is SGHTA and CDR2 is FQGNSA. The CDR3 totals 13 residues. V was cut by 5 bases and J by 3 bases, with 7 bases left in between. CDR3 in DNA: TGTGCCAGCAGCACTTTTTACACCGGGGAGCTGTTTTTT. Translating gives CASSTFYTGELFF.

CDR3 in DNA: TGTGCCAGCAGTTCCGGGACGGACTACGAGCAGTACTTC. Its protein product is CASSSGTDYEQYF. The chain uses TRBV12-3 or TRBV12-4 and TRBJ2-7; D is perhaps TRBD1 or TRBD2 (5 bases each). CDR3 length: 13 residues. V was pared by 4 bases and J by 3 bases, with 10 bases between.

The V and J genes are TRBV7-8 and TRBJ1-1; 9 positions agree with TRBD1. The trim removed 4 bases at V and 1 base at J, leaving 10 bases unmatched. The CDR3 covers 17 residues. CDR1 and CDR2 (germline): SGHVS, FQNEAQ. CDR3 protein: CASSWERIQGANTEAFF. CDR3 bases: TGTGCCAGCAGCTGGGAAAGGATACAGGGGGCGAACACTGAAGCTTTCTTT.

The chain recombines TRBV4-1 with TRBJ1-2; 12 nucleotides line up with TRBD1. Losses at the gene ends were 3 bases for V and 8 bases for J; bases not matched to a gene: 13. The CDR3 runs to 17 residues. CDR1 and CDR2 (germline): MGHRA, YSYEKL. CDR3 in amino acids: CASSQPILRDRGLGYTF. For the CDR3, the DNA is TGCGCCAGCAGCCAGCCGATCCTCCGGGACAGGGGGCTCGGCTACACCTTC.